One and the same sample provided the 24 T cell receptor beta chains below, sequenced in a study of shared clonotypes between healthy human individuals. Assay used: immunoSEQ multiplex PCR; TCRdb lists only in-frame clones, some missing. Of millions of clones in the sample, around nine tenths were seen once. Sequencing was done on a sample of naive CD4+ T cells sorted from blood. Noted subset: CD45RA+ positively selected. All receptors derive from a man younger than 30 in good health.

The V and J genes are TRBV2 and TRBJ2-5; tentatively, D is TRBD1 (6 bases). V dropped 8 bases and J dropped 2 bases, with 15 bases sitting between them. Looked up from germline, CDR1 is SNHLY and CDR2 is FYNNEI. This CDR3 region has 14 residues. The CDR3 DNA follows: TGTGCCAGCGGAGGCAGGGGAGTTCAAGAGACCCAGTACTTC. This encodes CASGGRGVQETQYF.

The chain joins TRBV5-1 to TRBJ2-3; TRBD2 agrees at 9 bases. Germline V gene sequence: CDR1 SGHRS, CDR2 YFSETQ. J gave up 5 bases and V 4 bases, and 11 bases lay outside the gene matches. This CDR3 contains 16 residues. The CDR3 is CASSISPGLAGDTQYF. Here the CDR3 DNA reads TGCGCCAGCAGCATCTCTCCGGGACTAGCAGGAGATACGCAGTATTTT.

The CDR3 nucleotides are TGTGCCAGCTCACCACCCCGACGGGGGGACGTAGATGAAAAACTGTTTTTT. Its translation is CASSPPRRGDVDEKLFF. The chain carries TRBV18 and TRBJ1-4, with a tentative D call TRBD1 (5 bases). The V end lost 0 bases, the J end lost 6 bases, and 17 bases lay between the germline ends. Germline V gives CDR1 KGHSH, CDR2 LQKENI. This CDR3 is 17 amino acids long.

Remarks on this clone: The junction and the germline gene differ at one end; a read error may be behind it. V is TRBV15 and J is TRBJ2-5; the D is unclear. Germline V gene sequence: CDR1 LNHNV, CDR2 YYDKDF (reference sequence). This CDR3 spans 15 amino acids. The CDR3 here is CATSRDKAGQGTQYF. The CDR3 region has the DNA TGTGCCACCAGCAGAGATAAGGCAGGCCAAGGGACCCAGTACTTC.

The genes are TRBV6-5 and TRBJ2-1; possible D gene TRBD1, 5 bases. Deletions cut 2 bases from V and 4 bases from J, with 9 bases between. The CDR3 consists of 14 residues. Germline CDR1 MNHEY, CDR2 SVGAGI. The CDR3 loop is CASSYRGPYNEQFF. The DNA of the CDR3 is TGTGCCAGCAGTTACAGGGGCCCTTACAATGAGCAGTTCTTC.

CDR3 bases: TGTGCCAGCAGACCCGAAAAAACAGCGAACACTGAAGCTTTCTTT. Translation gives CASRPEKTANTEAFF. The chain combines TRBV5-4 with TRBJ1-1; D is ambiguous. Germline V gives CDR1 SGHNT, CDR2 YYREEE (reference sequence). This CDR3 spans 15 amino acids. The germline V and J ends were trimmed by 5 bases and 1 base, with 15 bases remaining between them.

This chain joins TRBV5-6 and TRBJ2-5, with 10 positions matching TRBD1. The CDR3 runs to 15 residues. Germline V gene data show CDR1 as SGHDT and CDR2 as YYEEEE. Unmatched junction bases numbered 6, after V lost 2 bases and J lost 5 bases. This CDR3 is CASSFDRGQGETQYF. The CDR3 DNA reads as TGTGCCAGCAGCTTTGACAGGGGGCAGGGGGAGACCCAGTACTTC.

The chain uses TRBV2 and TRBJ2-3; TRBD2 aligns across 7 bases. CDR3 length: 16 residues. Germline V gene data show CDR1 as SNHLY and CDR2 as FYNNEI. J gave up 0 bases and V 2 bases, and 5 bases lay outside the gene matches. DNA of the CDR3: TGTGCCAGCAGTGAAATTAGCGGGCTTAGCACAGATACGCAGTATTTT. This translates into CASSEISGLSTDTQYF.

In regard to this clone: The sample carries other DNA sequences with the same CDR3. This chain links TRBV18 with TRBJ1-5; D is uncertain. This CDR3 is 12 amino acids long. The V and J ends lost 0 bases and 6 bases respectively, with 3 bases between them. The germline V gene encodes CDR1 KGHSH and CDR2 LQKENI. The CDR3 nucleotides read TGTGCCAGCTCACCACCGGGTCAGCCCCAGCATTTT. The encoded protein is CASSPPGQPQHF. Full variable domain (missing parts from reference TRBV18 and TRBJ1-5): NAGVMQNPRHLVRRRGQEARLRCSPMKGHSHVYWYRQLPEEGLKFMVYLQKENIIDESGMPKERFSAEFPKEGPSILRIQQVVRGDSAAYFCASSPPGQPQHFGDGTRLSIL.

The V call is TRBV7-9, the J call TRBJ1-6, with 8 bases lining up with TRBD1. This CDR3 is built from 15 residues. With V trimmed by 1 base and J by 6 bases, 2 bases remained unmatched. Germline CDR1 and CDR2: SEHNR and FQNEAQ (reference sequence). The DNA for the CDR3 is TGTGCCAGCAGCTTAGGTGACAGGGGTAATTCACCCCTCCACTTT. Its translation is CASSLGDRGNSPLHF.

The chain is built from TRBV6-6 and TRBJ1-1; 7 bases align to TRBD1. The V segment lost 10 bases and the J segment 1 base; nucleotides outside the gene matches: 6. CDR1 is MNHNY, CDR2 SVGAGI, per germline (reference sequence). The CDR3 runs to 13 residues. The CDR3 DNA reads TGTGCCACCAAGGGGACAGAGAACACTGAAGCTTTCTTT. Translated, it gives CATKGTENTEAFF.

The chain combines TRBV7-9 with TRBJ1-1; tentatively, D is TRBD1 (5 bases). This CDR3 region has 15 residues. Germline V gene sequence: CDR1 SEHNR, CDR2 FQNEAQ (reference sequence). V lost 3 bases to trimming and J lost 1 base, with 12 bases between them. The CDR3 region has the DNA TGTGCCAGCAGCTTGGACATTACAGGGAACACTGAAGCTTTCTTT. Protein product: CASSLDITGNTEAFF.

This chain uses TRBV11-2 with TRBJ2-7, with TRBD1 identical over 7 bases. The CDR3 is 15 residues long. Losses at the gene ends were 5 bases for V and 0 bases for J; bases not matched to a gene: 7. The V gene's germline CDR1 is SGHAT and CDR2 FQNNGV. This CDR3 reads CASSPIQGSSYEQYF. The CDR3 nucleotides read TGTGCCAGCAGCCCGATACAGGGGAGCTCCTACGAGCAGTACTTC.

This chain's CDR3 is CSVSPGQHSYEQYF. CDR3 DNA sequence: TGCAGCGTCTCACCGGGACAGCACTCCTACGAGCAGTACTTC. The chain uses TRBV29-1 and TRBJ2-7; 7 positions match TRBD1. The junction had 8 bases not matched to a gene; V was cut back by 6 bases and J by 0 bases. The germline V gene encodes CDR1 SQVTM and CDR2 ANQGSEA. CDR3 length: 14 residues.

J is TRBJ2-3 and V is TRBV30; TRBD2 might be the D (5 bases). V gave up 2 bases and J gave up 0 bases, with 9 bases separating them. The germline CDR1 and CDR2 sequences are GTSNPN and SVGIG (reference sequence). This CDR3 comprises 14 residues. CDR3 DNA sequence: TGTGCCTGGAGTAAACGGACTAGCACAGATACGCAGTATTTT. It yields the protein CAWSKRTSTDTQYF.

The chain links TRBV5-8 to TRBJ2-7; 8 bases line up with TRBD1. The germline V gene encodes CDR1 SGHTS and CDR2 YDEGEE. Trimming removed 4 bases from V and 2 bases from J; junction bases left unmatched: 23. This CDR3 is 20 amino acids long. CDR3 amino acids: CASSRTNPTGVTFRPYEQYF. DNA for the CDR3: TGTGCCAGCAGCCGGACGAACCCGACAGGGGTTACTTTCCGACCCTACGAGCAGTACTTC.

The chain is built from TRBV6-5 and TRBJ1-6; D remains unclear. CDR1 and CDR2 (germline): MNHEY, SVGAGI. The CDR3 sequence is 16 residues long. V shed 0 bases and J shed 6 bases, with 12 bases lying between them. CDR3 nucleotide sequence: TGTGCCAGCAGTTACTCGATCACACAACCTAATTCACCCCTCCACTTT. Translating it yields CASSYSITQPNSPLHF.

As for this clone: Distinct nucleotide sequences in the sample also encode this CDR3. This sequence joins TRBV5-1 and TRBJ2-3; the D gene is possibly TRBD2 (6 bases). The CDR3 consists of 15 residues. Looked up from germline, CDR1 is SGHRS and CDR2 is YFSETQ. The V end was cut by 0 bases, the J end by 1 base, with 9 bases between. The CDR3 bases are TGCGCCAGCAGCTTGGGGGGCGGGGGCACAGATACGCAGTATTTT. This encodes CASSLGGGGTDTQYF.

The J gene is TRBJ1-2, the V gene TRBV5-1; D possibly corresponds to TRBD1 (5 bases). Trimming cost V 2 bases and J 4 bases, with 9 bases left between them. The CDR3 covers 13 residues. Per the germline V gene, CDR1 is SGHRS and CDR2 is YFSETQ. The CDR3 nucleotides read TGCGCCAGCAGCTTAAGGGGTGCCTATGGCTACACCTTC. Protein: CASSLRGAYGYTF. The whole variable domain, remainder taken from reference TRBV5-1 and TRBJ1-2, is KAGVTQTPRYLIKTRGQQVTLSCSPISGHRSVSWYQQTPGQGLQFLFEYFSETQRNKGNFPGRFSGRQFSNSRSEMNVSTLELGDSALYLCASSLRGAYGYTFGSGTRLTVV.

V usage is TRBV6-1 and J usage is TRBJ1-5; 7 bases align to TRBD1. Germline CDR1 is MNHNS and CDR2 is SASEGT. This CDR3 is built from 14 residues. V shed 2 bases and J 6 bases; nucleotides not matched to a gene: 4. CDR3 amino acids: CASSETGAIQPQHF. CDR3 sequence (DNA): TGTGCCAGCAGTGAAACAGGGGCGATTCAGCCCCAGCATTTT.

The V call is TRBV19, the J call TRBJ1-2; 10 nucleotides line up with TRBD1. The CDR3 is 16 amino acids. J was trimmed by 1 base and V by 5 bases; bases with no gene match: 7. Germline V lookup: CDR1 LNHDA, CDR2 SQIVND (reference sequence). The CDR3 loop reads CASSATGGPINYGYTF. The CDR3 DNA is TGTGCCAGTAGTGCGACAGGGGGCCCTATTAACTATGGCTACACCTTC.

The chain joins TRBV18 to TRBJ2-2; 8 nucleotides agree with TRBD1. Germline V gene sequence: CDR1 KGHSH, CDR2 LQKENI. J lost 4 bases, V lost 6 bases, and 7 bases had no gene match. The CDR3 extends over 15 amino acids. DNA for the CDR3: TGTGCCAGCTCGGCACAGGGGGTTATCACCGGGGAGCTGTTTTTT. Translation: CASSAQGVITGELFF.

This chain joins TRBV7-2 and TRBJ2-3; D is uncertain. Germline V gives CDR1 SGHTA, CDR2 FQGNSA. The CDR3 consists of 12 residues. V lost 5 bases, J lost 6 bases, and 9 bases lay in between. The CDR3 here is CASSNRMDTQYF. In DNA, the CDR3 is TGTGCCAGCAGCAACCGTATGGATACGCAGTATTTT. Looking up the rest from reference TRBV7-2 and TRBJ2-3 gives the full variable domain: GAGVSQSPSNKVTEKGKDVELRCDPISGHTALYWYRQSLGQGLEFLIYFQGNSAPDKSGLPSDRFSAERTGGSVSTLTIQRTQQEDSAVYLCASSNRMDTQYFGPGTRLTVL.

Concerning this clone: Other DNA sequences in the sample encode the same CDR3. The V call is TRBV5-1, the J call TRBJ2-7; 10 nucleotides line up with TRBD2. Germline V CDR1 and CDR2: SGHRS, YFSETQ. This CDR3 contains 15 residues. The V gene end was trimmed by 0 bases and the J gene end by 2 bases; junction bases not matched to a gene: 2. CDR3 nucleotide sequence: TGCGCCAGCAGCTTGGGGGGGACTAGCGCCTACGAGCAGTACTTC. It codes for CASSLGGTSAYEQYF.